One sample yielded the 10 T cell receptor beta chains listed below, sequenced in a study of blood T cell repertoires in COVID-19. TCRdb keeps only in-frame clones here, not all; method: immunoSEQ multiplex PCR. The sample shows about 110,000 clones, less than 90% of them seen only once. Sequencing was carried out using peripheral blood. Receptor source: a woman aged 55-69 years with acute or convalescent COVID-19.

This clone showed up just a few times. The chain employs TRBV21-1 and TRBJ1-1; the table's D gene call, TRBD1, was not cross checked with the DNA. TRBV21-1 is flagged as a pseudogene. The CDR3 is 13 residues long. The CDR3 is CPPTGGVSPEAFF. For the CDR3, the DNA is TGTCCCCCAACAGGGGGCGTGTCACCAGAAGCTTTCTTT.

The chain carries TRBV7-2 and TRBJ2-7, with 8 bases that match TRBD2. The CDR3 has 15 residues. After removal of 2 bases from V and 2 bases from J, the junction contained 5 bases not matched to a gene. Per germline, CDR1 SGHTA and CDR2 FQGNSA. CDR3 in DNA: TGTGCCAGCAGCTTAACGGCGGGAGGTGCCTACGAGCAGTACTTC. Translated, it gives CASSLTAGGAYEQYF.

J is TRBJ2-5 and V is TRBV4-1, with D possibly TRBD2 on 6 matching bases. The CDR3 has 15 residues. Germline CDR1 and CDR2: MGHRA and YSYEKL. V was pared by 1 base and J by 4 bases, with 13 bases between. DNA for the CDR3: TGCGCCAGCAGCCAAGTCGTGCAGGAGGGAGAGACCCAGTACTTC. It codes for CASSQVVQEGETQYF.

The chain links TRBV30 to TRBJ2-7; 7 nucleotides line up with TRBD1. With V trimmed by 4 bases and J by 1 base, 4 bases remained unmatched. The germline gives CDR1 GTSNPN, CDR2 SVGIG (reference sequence). There are 13 residues in the CDR3. The CDR3 sequence: CAWTGQQSYEQYF. The CDR3 bases are TGTGCCTGGACGGGACAGCAGTCCTACGAGCAGTACTTC.

The chain couples TRBV4-1 to TRBJ1-2; perhaps TRBD1 as D (5 bases). V was trimmed by 3 bases and J by 0 bases, leaving 17 bases between them. The CDR3 loop spans 17 amino acids. Per germline, CDR1 MGHRA and CDR2 YSYEKL. CDR3 protein: CASSHAPGDRANYGYTF. The CDR3 nucleotides are TGCGCCAGCAGCCACGCACCGGGAGACAGAGCTAACTATGGCTACACCTTC.

The V call is TRBV7-3, the J call TRBJ2-3; 7 positions agree with TRBD1. V gave up 4 bases and J gave up 6 bases; unmatched junction bases: 4. This CDR3 is built from 13 residues. CDR1 SGHTA and CDR2 FQGTGA come from the germline V gene. The CDR3 nucleotides are TGTGCCAGCAGCTCGACAGGGCCCGATACGCAGTATTTT. Protein product: CASSSTGPDTQYF.

V and J are TRBV7-2 and TRBJ2-7; no reliable D call. Germline V gene data show CDR1 as SGHTA and CDR2 as FQGNSA. This CDR3 comprises 13 residues. Deletions cut 4 bases from V and 3 bases from J, with 10 bases between. CDR3 region: CASSWHNSYEQYF. CDR3 sequence (DNA): TGTGCCAGCAGCTGGCACAACAGCTACGAGCAGTACTTC.

The V gene is TRBV7-3, the J gene TRBJ1-4; no clear D gene. CDR1 is SGHTA, CDR2 FQGTGA, per germline. This CDR3 spans 16 amino acids. The V gene lost 5 bases and the J gene lost 0 bases, with 13 bases spanning the gap. In DNA form, the CDR3 reads TGTGCCAGCAGCCCGAAGCAGGCTCCAACTAATGAAAAACTGTTTTTT. It encodes CASSPKQAPTNEKLFF.

The chain carries TRBV5-1 and TRBJ2-5; TRBD2 might be the D (5 bases). Germline CDR1 and CDR2: SGHRS and YFSETQ. Trimming left V 4 bases short and J 1 base short, with 11 bases between. The CDR3 has 14 amino acids. CDR3 DNA: TGCGCCAGCAGCCCACAGACTACCCAAGAGACCCAGTACTTC. This codes for CASSPQTTQETQYF.

The rearrangement joins TRBV12-3 or TRBV12-4 to TRBJ2-7; D not resolved. Trimming left V 4 bases short and J 3 bases short, with 4 bases between. The CDR3 is 11 residues long. The CDR3 region is CASSSVYEQYF. CDR3 DNA sequence: TGTGCCAGCAGTTCCGTCTACGAGCAGTACTTC.